This is a list of T cell receptor beta chains from one sample in a study of cytomegalovirus exposure and HLA in healthy donors. Clones were read by immunoSEQ multiplex PCR, and TCRdb kept only the in-frame ones, dropping some. The clone table shows about 52,000 clones, with the ten largest holding 9% to 15%. The sequenced sample consisted of PBMCs. These receptors were taken from a woman aged 60-70 years in good health and CMV-seropositive. Both conserved end residues are part of each CDR3. D genes are given only for firm matches.

CDR3 protein: CASSPTSGGQETQYF; CDR3 DNA: TGTGCCAGCTCACCGACTAGCGGGGGCCAAGAGACCCAGTACTTC; J gene: TRBJ2-5; D gene: TRBD2; V gene: TRBV18
CDR3 protein: CASSPRTGHEQYF; CDR3 DNA: TGTGCCAGCAGCCCCCGGACAGGCCACGAGCAGTACTTC; J gene: TRBJ2-7; D gene: TRBD1; V gene: TRBV9
CDR3 protein: CASSPDRSSDNEQFF; CDR3 DNA: TGTGCCAGCTCACCGGACAGGAGCTCCGACAATGAGCAGTTCTTC; J gene: TRBJ2-1; D gene: TRBD1; V gene: TRBV18
CDR3 protein: CASSPADPGNTIYF; CDR3 DNA: TGTGCCAGCTCACCAGCAGATCCAGGAAACACCATATATTTT; J gene: TRBJ1-3; D gene: .; V gene: TRBV18
CDR3 protein: CASSPDRRSAYEQYF; CDR3 DNA: TGTGCCAGCTCACCTGACAGGCGAAGCGCCTACGAGCAGTACTTC; J gene: TRBJ2-7; D gene: .; V gene: TRBV18
CDR3 protein: CASKPTGWSEQYF; CDR3 DNA: TGTGCCAGCAAACCGACAGGGTGGAGCGAGCAGTACTTC; J gene: TRBJ2-7; D gene: TRBD1; V gene: TRBV2
CDR3 protein: CASSPGGASTYEQYF; CDR3 DNA: TGTGCCAGCAGCCCGGGGGGGGCCAGTACCTACGAGCAGTACTTC; J gene: TRBJ2-7; D gene: TRBD2; V gene: TRBV5-4
CDR3 protein: CASSRTGTGGDGYTF; CDR3 DNA: TGTGCCAGCAGTCGTACAGGGACAGGGGGCGATGGCTACACCTTC; J gene: TRBJ1-2; D gene: TRBD1; V gene: TRBV2
CDR3 protein: CASSLAGTGGQYF; CDR3 DNA: TGCGCCAGCAGCTTGGCCGGAACAGGGGGGCAGTATTTT; J gene: TRBJ2-3; D gene: TRBD1; V gene: TRBV5-1
CDR3 protein: CASSPSRGWGRSGNTIYF; CDR3 DNA: TGTGCCAGTAGTCCAAGCAGGGGATGGGGACGATCTGGAAACACCATATATTTT; J gene: TRBJ1-3; D gene: .; V gene: TRBV19
CDR3 protein: CASSYSRTGDSYEQYF; CDR3 DNA: TGTGCCAGCAGTTACTCGAGGACAGGGGACTCCTACGAGCAGTACTTC; J gene: TRBJ2-7; D gene: TRBD1; V gene: TRBV6-5
CDR3 protein: CASSPGGLALFLRGGETQYF; CDR3 DNA: TGTGCCAGCAGCCCGGGGGGGCTAGCCTTATTCCTCCGGGGGGGAGAGACCCAGTACTTC; J gene: TRBJ2-5; D gene: TRBD2; V gene: TRBV14
CDR3 protein: CASSLAQGGTEAFF; CDR3 DNA: TGTGCCAGCAGCTTAGCGCAGGGGGGCACTGAAGCTTTCTTT; J gene: TRBJ1-1; D gene: TRBD1; V gene: TRBV7-9
CDR3 protein: CASLFSRSGNTIYF; CDR3 DNA: TGTGCCAGCCTCTTCTCCCGCTCTGGAAACACCATATATTTT; J gene: TRBJ1-3; D gene: .; V gene: TRBV28
CDR3 protein: CAISGTNGQGYRRNTEDFF; CDR3 DNA: TGTGCCATCAGTGGCACTAACGGACAGGGCTACCGGAGGAACACTGAAGATTTCTTT; J gene: TRBJ1-1; D gene: TRBD1; V gene: TRBV10-3
CDR3 protein: CASSPHLGGNSQPQHF; CDR3 DNA: TGCGCCAGCAGCCCCCACCTTGGGGGGAACTCTCAGCCCCAGCATTTT; J gene: TRBJ1-5; D gene: .; V gene: TRBV4-3
CDR3 protein: CASSYPSVAGANVLTF; CDR3 DNA: TGTGCCAGCAGTTACCCTTCCGTGGCAGGGGCCAACGTCCTGACTTTC; J gene: TRBJ2-6; D gene: .; V gene: TRBV6-5
CDR3 protein: CASSLGGALRGEQFF; CDR3 DNA: TGTGCCAGCAGCTTAGGCGGAGCACTCCGAGGAGAGCAGTTCTTC; J gene: TRBJ2-1; D gene: .; V gene: TRBV7-2
CDR3 protein: CASSQGQGRETQYF; CDR3 DNA: TGCGCCAGCAGCCAAGGTCAGGGGAGAGAGACCCAGTACTTC; J gene: TRBJ2-5; D gene: .; V gene: TRBV4-3
CDR3 protein: CASSDHPRGNTEAFF; CDR3 DNA: TGTGCCAGCAGTGATCACCCGCGAGGGAACACTGAAGCTTTCTTT; J gene: TRBJ1-1; D gene: .; V gene: TRBV6-1
CDR3 protein: CASSIPTGNNSPLHF; CDR3 DNA: TGTGCCAGCAGTATACCGACAGGGAACAATTCACCCCTCCACTTT; J gene: TRBJ1-6; D gene: TRBD1; V gene: TRBV28
CDR3 protein: CASPAYEQYF; CDR3 DNA: TGTGCCAGCCCCGCCTACGAGCAGTACTTC; J gene: TRBJ2-7; D gene: .; V gene: TRBV21-1
CDR3 protein: CSAHRDRNTEAFF; CDR3 DNA: TGCAGCGCCCACCGGGACAGAAACACTGAAGCTTTCTTT; J gene: TRBJ1-1; D gene: TRBD1; V gene: TRBV29-1
CDR3 protein: CASSLALTSGGQRTDTQYF; CDR3 DNA: TGTGCCAGCAGCTTAGCGCTGACTAGCGGGGGACAACGCACAGATACGCAGTATTTT; J gene: TRBJ2-3; D gene: TRBD2; V gene: TRBV7-2
CDR3 protein: CASSLTGEETQYF; CDR3 DNA: TGCGCCAGCAGCTTGACAGGGGAAGAGACCCAGTACTTC; J gene: TRBJ2-5; D gene: TRBD1; V gene: TRBV5-1
CDR3 protein: CASSQDPSGGDDNEQFF; CDR3 DNA: TGCGCCAGCAGCCAAGATCCCAGCGGGGGAGACGACAATGAGCAGTTCTTC; J gene: TRBJ2-1; D gene: TRBD2; V gene: TRBV4-1
CDR3 protein: CASSLASGTGAYEQYF; CDR3 DNA: TGCGCCAGCAGCTTGGCCTCCGGGACAGGGGCCTACGAGCAGTACTTC; J gene: TRBJ2-7; D gene: TRBD1; V gene: TRBV5-1
CDR3 protein: CASSEGTGGAGANVLTF; CDR3 DNA: TGTGCCAGCAGTGAAGGGACAGGGGGGGCTGGGGCCAACGTCCTGACTTTC; J gene: TRBJ2-6; D gene: TRBD1; V gene: TRBV25-1
CDR3 protein: CATWTGGANNSPLHF; CDR3 DNA: TGTGCCACCTGGACGGGAGGGGCGAATAATTCACCCCTCCACTTT; J gene: TRBJ1-6; D gene: .; V gene: TRBV11-2
CDR3 protein: CASSPGGTGGYYEQYF; CDR3 DNA: TGTGCCAGCAGCCCTGGTGGGACAGGGGGGTACTACGAGCAGTACTTC; J gene: TRBJ2-7; D gene: TRBD1; V gene: TRBV5-5
CDR3 protein: CASSGLGQEYGEQFF; CDR3 DNA: TGTGCCAGCAGTGGTCTGGGACAGGAGTATGGTGAGCAGTTCTTC; J gene: TRBJ2-1; D gene: TRBD1; V gene: TRBV25-1
CDR3 protein: CASSLSGLLVGGELFF; CDR3 DNA: TGCGCCAGCAGCTTATCCGGACTACTGGTAGGGGGGGAGCTGTTTTTT; J gene: TRBJ2-2; D gene: .; V gene: TRBV5-1
CDR3 protein: CASSPGTSGGAAVNTGELFF; CDR3 DNA: TGTGCCAGCAGTCCGGGGACTAGCGGGGGGGCAGCAGTGAACACCGGGGAGCTGTTTTTT; J gene: TRBJ2-2; D gene: TRBD2; V gene: TRBV5-4
CDR3 protein: CASSVGRTSGNTIYF; CDR3 DNA: TGTGCCAGCAGCGTAGGCCGGACAAGCGGAAACACCATATATTTT; J gene: TRBJ1-3; D gene: .; V gene: TRBV9
CDR3 protein: CASSQEQGVGSYEQYF; CDR3 DNA: TGTGCCAGCAGCCAAGAGCAGGGGGTGGGCTCCTACGAGCAGTACTTC; J gene: TRBJ2-7; D gene: TRBD1; V gene: TRBV4-2
CDR3 protein: CASSLEGLGNTIYF; CDR3 DNA: TGTGCCAGCAGCTTGGAAGGACTGGGAAACACCATATATTTT; J gene: TRBJ1-3; D gene: .; V gene: TRBV7-9